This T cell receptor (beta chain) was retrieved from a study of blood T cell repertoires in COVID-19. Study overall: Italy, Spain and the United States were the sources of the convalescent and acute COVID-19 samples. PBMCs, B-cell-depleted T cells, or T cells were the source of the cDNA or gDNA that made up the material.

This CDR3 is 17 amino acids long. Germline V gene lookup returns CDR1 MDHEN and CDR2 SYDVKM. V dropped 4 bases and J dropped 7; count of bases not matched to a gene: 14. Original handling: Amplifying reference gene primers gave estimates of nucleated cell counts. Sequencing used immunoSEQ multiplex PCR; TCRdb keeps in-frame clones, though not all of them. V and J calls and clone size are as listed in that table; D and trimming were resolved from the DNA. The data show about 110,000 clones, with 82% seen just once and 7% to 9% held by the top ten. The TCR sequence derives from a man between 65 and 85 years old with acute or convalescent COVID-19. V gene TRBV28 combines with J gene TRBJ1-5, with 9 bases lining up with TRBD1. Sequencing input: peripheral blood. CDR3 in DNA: TGTGCCAGCAGTTCGTATTTAAAACAGGGGGCAGGGCAGCCCCAGCATTTT. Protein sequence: CASSSYLKQGAGQPQHF.